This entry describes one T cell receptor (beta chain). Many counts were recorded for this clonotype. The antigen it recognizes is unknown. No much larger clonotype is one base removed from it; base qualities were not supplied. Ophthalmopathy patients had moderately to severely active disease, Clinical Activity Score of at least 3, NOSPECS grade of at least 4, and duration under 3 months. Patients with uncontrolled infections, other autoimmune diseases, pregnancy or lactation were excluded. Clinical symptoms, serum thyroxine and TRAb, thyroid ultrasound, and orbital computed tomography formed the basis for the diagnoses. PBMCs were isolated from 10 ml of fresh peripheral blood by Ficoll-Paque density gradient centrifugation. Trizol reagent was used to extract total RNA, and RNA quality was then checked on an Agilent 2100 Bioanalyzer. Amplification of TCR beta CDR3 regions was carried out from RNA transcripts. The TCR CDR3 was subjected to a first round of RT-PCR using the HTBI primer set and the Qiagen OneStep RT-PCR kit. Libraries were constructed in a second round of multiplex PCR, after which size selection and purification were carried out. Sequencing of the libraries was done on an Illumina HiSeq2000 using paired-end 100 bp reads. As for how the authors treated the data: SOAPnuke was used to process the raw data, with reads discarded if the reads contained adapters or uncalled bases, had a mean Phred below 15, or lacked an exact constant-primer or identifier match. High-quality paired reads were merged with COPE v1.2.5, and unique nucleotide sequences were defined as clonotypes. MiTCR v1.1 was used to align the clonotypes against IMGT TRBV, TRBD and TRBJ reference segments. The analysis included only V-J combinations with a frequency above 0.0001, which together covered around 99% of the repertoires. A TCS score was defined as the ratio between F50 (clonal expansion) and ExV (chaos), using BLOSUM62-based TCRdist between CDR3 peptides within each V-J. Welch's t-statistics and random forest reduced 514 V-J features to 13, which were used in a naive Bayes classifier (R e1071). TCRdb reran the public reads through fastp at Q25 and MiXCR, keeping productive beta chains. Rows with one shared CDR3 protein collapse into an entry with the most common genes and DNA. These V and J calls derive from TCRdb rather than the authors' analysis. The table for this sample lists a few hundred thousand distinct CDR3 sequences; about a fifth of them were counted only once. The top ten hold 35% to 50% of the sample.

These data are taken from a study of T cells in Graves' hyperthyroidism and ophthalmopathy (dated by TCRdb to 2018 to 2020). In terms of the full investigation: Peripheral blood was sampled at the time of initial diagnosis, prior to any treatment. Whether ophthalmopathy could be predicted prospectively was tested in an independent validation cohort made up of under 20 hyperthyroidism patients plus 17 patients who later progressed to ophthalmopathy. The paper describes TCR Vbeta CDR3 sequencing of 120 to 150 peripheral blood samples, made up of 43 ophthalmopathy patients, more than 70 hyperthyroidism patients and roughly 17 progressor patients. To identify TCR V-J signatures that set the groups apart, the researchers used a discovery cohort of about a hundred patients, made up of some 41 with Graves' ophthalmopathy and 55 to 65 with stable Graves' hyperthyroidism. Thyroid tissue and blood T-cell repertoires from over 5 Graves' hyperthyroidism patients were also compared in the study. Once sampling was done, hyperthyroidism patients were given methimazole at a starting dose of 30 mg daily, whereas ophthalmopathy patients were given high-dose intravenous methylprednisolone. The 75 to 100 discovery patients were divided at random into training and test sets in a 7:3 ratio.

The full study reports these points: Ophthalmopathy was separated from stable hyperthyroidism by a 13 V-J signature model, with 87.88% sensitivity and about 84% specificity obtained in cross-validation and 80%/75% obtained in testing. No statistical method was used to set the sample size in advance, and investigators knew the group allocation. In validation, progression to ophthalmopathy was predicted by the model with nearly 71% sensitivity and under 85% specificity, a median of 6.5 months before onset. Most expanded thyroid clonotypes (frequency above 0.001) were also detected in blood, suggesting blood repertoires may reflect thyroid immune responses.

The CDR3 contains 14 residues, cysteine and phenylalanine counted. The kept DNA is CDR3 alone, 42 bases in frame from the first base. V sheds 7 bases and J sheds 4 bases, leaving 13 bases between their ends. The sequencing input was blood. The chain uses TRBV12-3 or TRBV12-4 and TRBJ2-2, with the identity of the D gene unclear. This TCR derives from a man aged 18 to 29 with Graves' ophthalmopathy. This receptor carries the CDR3 CASTLGKFTGELFF. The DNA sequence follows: TGTGCCAGCACCTTGGGCAAATTCACCGGGGAGCTGTTTTTT.